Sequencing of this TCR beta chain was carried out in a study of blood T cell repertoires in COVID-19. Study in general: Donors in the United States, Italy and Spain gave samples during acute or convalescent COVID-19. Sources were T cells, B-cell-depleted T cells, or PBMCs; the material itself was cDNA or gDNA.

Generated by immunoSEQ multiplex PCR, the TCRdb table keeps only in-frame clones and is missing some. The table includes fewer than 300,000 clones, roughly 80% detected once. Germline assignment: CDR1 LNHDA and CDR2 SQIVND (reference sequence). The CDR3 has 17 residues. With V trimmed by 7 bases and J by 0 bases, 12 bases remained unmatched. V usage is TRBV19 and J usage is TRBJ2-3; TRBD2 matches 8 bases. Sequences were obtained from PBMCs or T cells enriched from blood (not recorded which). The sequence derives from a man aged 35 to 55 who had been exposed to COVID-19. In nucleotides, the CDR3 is TGTGCCAGTAATCGGGGCGTCGGGGGGGGAAGCACAGATACGCAGTATTTT. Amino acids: CASNRGVGGGSTDTQYF.